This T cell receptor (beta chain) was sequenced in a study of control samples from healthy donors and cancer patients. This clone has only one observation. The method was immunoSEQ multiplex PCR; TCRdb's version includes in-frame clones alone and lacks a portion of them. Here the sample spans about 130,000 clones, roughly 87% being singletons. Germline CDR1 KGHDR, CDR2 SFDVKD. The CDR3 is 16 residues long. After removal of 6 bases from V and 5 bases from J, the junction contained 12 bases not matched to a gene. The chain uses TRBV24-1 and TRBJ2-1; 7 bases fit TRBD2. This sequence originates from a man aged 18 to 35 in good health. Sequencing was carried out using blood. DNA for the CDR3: TGTGCCACCAGTTCACTTGGGCGGGAGCGGGACAATGAGCAGTTCTTC. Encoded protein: CATSSLGRERDNEQFF.